This TCR beta chain was sequenced during a study of blood T cells in healthy people across ages. A second about 7 to 11 cycle PCR used barcoded and J-beta primers. All samples yielded 3 million or more CDR3-containing paired-end reads. From the 5' RACE reads, TCRdb called clonotypes with MiXCR, one entry per CDR3 protein. The sample has around 780,000 distinct CDR3 sequences; around 24% are singletons. The data also belong to a second study, concerning T cells of mothers and their children.

The sample consisted of blood. This receptor was identified in a boy aged 5 to 17 in good health.

The CDR3 sequence: CASSVDEGSRDTQYF. The CDR3 bases are TGTGCCAGCAGCGTAGATGAGGGTAGCAGGGATACGCAGTATTTT. The chain uses TRBV9 and TRBJ2-3, with D possibly matching TRBD2 (5 bases). CDR3 length: 15 amino acids. Trimming pared 0 bases from V and 6 bases from J, leaving 14 bases between. Germline-derived CDR1 and CDR2 are SGDLS and YYNGEE. The full variable domain, with the rest looked up from reference TRBV9 and TRBJ2-3, is DSGVTQTPKHLITATGQRVTLRCSPRSGDLSVYWYQQSLDQGLQFLIQYYNGEERAKGNILERFSAQQFPDLHSELNLSSLELGDSALYFCASSVDEGSRDTQYFGPGTRLTVL.